This T cell receptor beta chain was identified during a study of T cell repertoires in cytomegalovirus infection (dated by TCRdb to about 2019). A note on the overall study: Alongside well-studied HLA-B-restricted epitopes, the peptide stimulations were aimed at recently identified HLA-C-restricted CMV epitopes, whose presentation resists viral immunomodulation. Donor HLA type was relevant to the analysis, because carriage of CMV infection together with the matching HLA type was indicated by public TCR beta signatures. The paper as a whole reports these results and caveats: In both this cohort and an independent approximately 350-donor cohort, the cumulative frequency of public TCR beta family members distinguished carriers of CMV infection plus the relevant HLA type. In the ex vivo response, HLA-C-restricted CMV-specific TCR beta clonotypes were dominant, and in two of eight donors the single most frequent clonotype came from this HLA-C-restricted group.

These reads were obtained on an Illumina HiSeq 1500. In TCRdb, the public reads were trimmed at Q25 with fastp and aligned with MiXCR, with productive beta chains retained. Under each unique CDR3 protein, matching rows form one entry showing the most common genes and DNA. The sample records roughly 990,000 distinct CDR3 sequences, roughly 31% of which are singletons. The ten largest clones capture around an eighth of the sample. In this sample, this clonotype turned up many times. What this receptor recognizes is not known. The record has no base qualities; no much larger clone is one base away. The treatment or condition label on this specimen signifies: in vitro stimulation with specific CMV peptide epitopes to enrich CMV-specific T cells. For this chain, trimming is 7 bases at the V end and 10 bases at the J end, and the number of junction bases without a gene match is 10. The CDR3 measures 15 amino acids from cysteine to phenylalanine. Of the read, only the CDR3 DNA is kept; its 45 bases are in frame from base 1.

This clonotype was obtained from a human donor in good health (CMV status not recorded). Some clones in this sample may be carry-over from other donors' samples. Source: cultured CD8+ T cells from PBMCs, taken from culture after CMV antigen stimulation. The chain is made from TRBV12-3 or TRBV12-4 and TRBJ1-6, with 10 central nucleotides matching TRBD1. Read as DNA, the sequence is TGTGCCAGCATAAGGGCCGGGACAGGGGACTCACCCCTCCACTTT. Its product reads: CASIRAGTGDSPLHF.